This TCR beta chain was identified during a study of Graves' ophthalmopathy and Graves' hyperthyroidism. Study-wide results and caveats: An approximately 83% specificity and around 90% sensitivity were achieved by a 13-signature model that separated ophthalmopathy from stable hyperthyroidism. The model's ophthalmopathy progression predictions had less than 71% sensitivity and 72.22% specificity.

Concerning this clonotype: Its antigen is undetermined.

Among the exclusions were patients with other autoimmune diseases, uncontrolled infections, pregnancy or lactation. Orbital computed tomography, together with clinical symptoms, serum thyroxine, TRAb and thyroid ultrasound, was used for diagnosis. As the template, RNA transcripts were used to amplify TCR beta CDR3 regions. Following a first-round RT-PCR that used HTBI primers, a second-round multiplex PCR was carried out. TCRdb reprocessed the multiplex PCR reads with MiXCR, giving one entry per CDR3 protein. The data hold about 390,000 distinct CDR3 sequences, with 15% observed a single time. Germline V gene data show CDR1 as LGHNA and CDR2 as YNFKEQ. This CDR3 comprises 15 residues. V was clipped by 0 bases and J by 6 bases; unmatched bases: 4.

Material for sequencing was peripheral blood. The origin of this receptor is a woman between 18 and 30 years old with stable Graves' hyperthyroidism. This chain links TRBV4-2 with TRBJ1-5; 8 nucleotides match TRBD1. The CDR3 region has the DNA TGTGCCAGCAGCCAAGATGGACAGGGCGGTCAGCCCCAGCATTTT. This codes for CASSQDGQGGQPQHF.